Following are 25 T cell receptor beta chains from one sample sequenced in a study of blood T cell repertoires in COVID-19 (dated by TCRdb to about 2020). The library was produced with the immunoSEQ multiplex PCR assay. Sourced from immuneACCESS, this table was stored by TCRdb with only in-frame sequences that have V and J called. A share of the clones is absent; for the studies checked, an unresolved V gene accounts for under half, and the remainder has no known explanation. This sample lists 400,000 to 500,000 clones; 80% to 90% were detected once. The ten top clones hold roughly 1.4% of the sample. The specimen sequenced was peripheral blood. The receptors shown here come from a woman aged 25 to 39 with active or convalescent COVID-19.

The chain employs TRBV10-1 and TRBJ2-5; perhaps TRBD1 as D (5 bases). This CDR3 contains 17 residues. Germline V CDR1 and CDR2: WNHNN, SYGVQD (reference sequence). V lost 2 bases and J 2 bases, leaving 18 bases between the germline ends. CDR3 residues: CASSERQGRSGQETQYF. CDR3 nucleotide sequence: TGCGCCAGCAGTGAGCGGCAGGGTAGGAGTGGGCAAGAGACCCAGTACTTC.

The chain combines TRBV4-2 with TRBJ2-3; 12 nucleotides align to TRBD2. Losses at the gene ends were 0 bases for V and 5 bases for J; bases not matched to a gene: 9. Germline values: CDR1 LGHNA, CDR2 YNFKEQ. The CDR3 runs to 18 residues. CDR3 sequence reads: CASSQDSSGGVRGDTQYF. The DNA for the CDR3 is TGTGCCAGCAGCCAAGATTCTAGCGGGGGGGTTCGTGGAGATACGCAGTATTTT.

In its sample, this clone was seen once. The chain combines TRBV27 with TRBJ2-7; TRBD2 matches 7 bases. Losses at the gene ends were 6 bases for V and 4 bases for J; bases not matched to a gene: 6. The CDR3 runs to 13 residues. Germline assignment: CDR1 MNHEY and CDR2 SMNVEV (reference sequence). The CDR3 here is CASSGEGWYEQYF. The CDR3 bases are TGTGCCAGCAGCGGGGAGGGGTGGTACGAGCAGTACTTC.

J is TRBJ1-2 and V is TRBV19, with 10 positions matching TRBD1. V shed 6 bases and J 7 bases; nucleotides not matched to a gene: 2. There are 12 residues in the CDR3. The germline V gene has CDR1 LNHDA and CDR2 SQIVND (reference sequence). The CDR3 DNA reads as TGTGCCAGTAGGGACAGGGGGTCTGGCTACACCTTC. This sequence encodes CASRDRGSGYTF.

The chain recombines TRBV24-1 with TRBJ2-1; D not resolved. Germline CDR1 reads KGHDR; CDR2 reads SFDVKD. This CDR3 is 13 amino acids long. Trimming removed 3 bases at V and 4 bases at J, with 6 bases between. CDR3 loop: CATSDQAYNEQFF. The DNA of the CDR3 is TGTGCCACCAGTGATCAGGCGTACAATGAGCAGTTCTTC.

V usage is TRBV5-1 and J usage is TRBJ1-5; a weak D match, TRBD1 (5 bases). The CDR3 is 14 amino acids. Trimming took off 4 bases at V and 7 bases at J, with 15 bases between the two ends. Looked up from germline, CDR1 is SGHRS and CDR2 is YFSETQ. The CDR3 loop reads CASSPWGTGQPQHF. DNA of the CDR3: TGCGCCAGCAGCCCGTGGGGGACTGGGCAGCCCCAGCATTTT.

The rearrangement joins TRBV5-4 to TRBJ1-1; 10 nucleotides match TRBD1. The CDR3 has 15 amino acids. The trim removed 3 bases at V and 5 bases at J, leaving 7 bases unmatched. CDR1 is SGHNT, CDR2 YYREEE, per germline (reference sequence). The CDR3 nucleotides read TGTGCCAGCAGCTCCGGGACAGGGGTAATGACTGAAGCTTTCTTT. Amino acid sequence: CASSSGTGVMTEAFF.

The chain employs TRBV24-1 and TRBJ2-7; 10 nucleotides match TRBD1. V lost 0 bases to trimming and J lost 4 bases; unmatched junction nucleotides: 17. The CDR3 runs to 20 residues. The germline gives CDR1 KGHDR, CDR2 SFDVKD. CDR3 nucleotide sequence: TGTGCCACCAGTGATTTGCATCCTAATTATGTATCGGGACAGGGGTACGAGCAGTACTTC. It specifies CATSDLHPNYVSGQGYEQYF.

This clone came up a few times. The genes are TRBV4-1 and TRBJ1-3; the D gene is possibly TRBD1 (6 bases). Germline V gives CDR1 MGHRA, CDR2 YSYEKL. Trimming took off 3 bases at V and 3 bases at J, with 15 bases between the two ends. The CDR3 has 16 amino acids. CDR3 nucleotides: TGCGCCAGCAGCCAGGGGGCAGGGATCGATGGAAACACCATATATTTT. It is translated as CASSQGAGIDGNTIYF.

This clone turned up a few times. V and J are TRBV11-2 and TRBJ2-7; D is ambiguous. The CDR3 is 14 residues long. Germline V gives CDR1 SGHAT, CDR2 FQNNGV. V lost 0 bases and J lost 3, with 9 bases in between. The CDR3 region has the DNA TGTGCCAGCAGCTTAGAGGTCCAGATCTACGAGCAGTACTTC. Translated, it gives CASSLEVQIYEQYF.

The CDR3 loop reads CASSLSARNYGNTIYF. The CDR3 DNA reads as TGTGCCAGCAGCTTATCTGCCCGGAACTATGGAAACACCATATATTTT. The rearrangement links TRBV7-8 to TRBJ1-3; D unresolved. CDR3 size: 16 residues. The V and J ends lost 2 bases and 3 bases respectively, with 14 bases between them. From germline, CDR1 is SGHVS and CDR2 FQNEAQ.

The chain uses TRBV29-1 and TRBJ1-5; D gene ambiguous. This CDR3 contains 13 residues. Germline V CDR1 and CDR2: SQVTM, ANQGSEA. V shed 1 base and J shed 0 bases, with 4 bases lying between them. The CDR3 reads CSVEVNSNQPQHF. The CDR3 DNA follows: TGCAGCGTTGAAGTTAATAGCAATCAGCCCCAGCATTTT.

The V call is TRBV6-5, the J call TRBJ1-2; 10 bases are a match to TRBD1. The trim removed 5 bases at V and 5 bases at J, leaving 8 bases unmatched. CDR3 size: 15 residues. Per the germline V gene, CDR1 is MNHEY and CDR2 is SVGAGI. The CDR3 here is CASSPTGGASYGYTF. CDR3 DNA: TGTGCCAGCAGTCCGACAGGGGGCGCATCATATGGCTACACCTTC.

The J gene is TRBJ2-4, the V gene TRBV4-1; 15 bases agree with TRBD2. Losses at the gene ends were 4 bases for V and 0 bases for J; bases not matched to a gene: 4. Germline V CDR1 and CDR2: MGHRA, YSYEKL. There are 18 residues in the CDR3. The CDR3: CASSRGLAGGIAKNIQYF. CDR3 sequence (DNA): TGCGCCAGCAGCCGGGGACTAGCGGGGGGTATAGCCAAAAACATTCAGTACTTC.

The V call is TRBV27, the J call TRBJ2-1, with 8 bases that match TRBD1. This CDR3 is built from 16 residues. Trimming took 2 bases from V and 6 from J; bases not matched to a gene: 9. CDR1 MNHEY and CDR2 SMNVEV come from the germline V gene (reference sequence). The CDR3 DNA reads TGTGCCAGCAGTTTACGACAGGGGCTACTTATCAATGAGCAGTTCTTC. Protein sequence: CASSLRQGLLINEQFF.

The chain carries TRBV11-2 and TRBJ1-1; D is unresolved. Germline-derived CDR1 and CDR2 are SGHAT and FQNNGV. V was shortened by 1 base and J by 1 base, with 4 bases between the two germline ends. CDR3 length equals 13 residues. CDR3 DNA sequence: TGTGCCAGCAGCTTAGTCAGGAACACTGAAGCTTTCTTT. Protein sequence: CASSLVRNTEAFF.

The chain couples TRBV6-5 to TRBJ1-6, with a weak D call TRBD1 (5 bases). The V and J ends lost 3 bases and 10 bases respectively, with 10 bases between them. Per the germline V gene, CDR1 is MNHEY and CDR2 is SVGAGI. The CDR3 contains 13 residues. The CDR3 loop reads CASSYNGGSPLHF. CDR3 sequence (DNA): TGTGCCAGCAGTTATAACGGGGGATCACCCCTCCACTTT.

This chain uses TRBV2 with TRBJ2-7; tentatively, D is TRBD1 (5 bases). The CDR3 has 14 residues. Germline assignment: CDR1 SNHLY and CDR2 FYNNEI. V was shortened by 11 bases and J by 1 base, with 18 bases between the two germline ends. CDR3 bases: TGTGCCGGGTCCCCCGGACATGTATCCTACGAGCAGTACTTC. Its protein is CAGSPGHVSYEQYF.

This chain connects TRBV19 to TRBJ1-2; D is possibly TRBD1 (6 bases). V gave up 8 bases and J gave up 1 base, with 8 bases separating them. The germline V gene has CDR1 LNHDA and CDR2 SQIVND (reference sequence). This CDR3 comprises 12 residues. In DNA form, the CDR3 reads TGTGCCAGTTTACAGGGTAACTATGGCTACACCTTC. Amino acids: CASLQGNYGYTF.

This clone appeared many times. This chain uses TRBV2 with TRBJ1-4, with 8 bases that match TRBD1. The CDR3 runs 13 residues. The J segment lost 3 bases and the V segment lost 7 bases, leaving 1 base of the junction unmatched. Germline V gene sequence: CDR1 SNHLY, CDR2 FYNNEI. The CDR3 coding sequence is TGTGCCAGCAAGACAGGGGCTAATGAAAAACTGTTTTTT. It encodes CASKTGANEKLFF.

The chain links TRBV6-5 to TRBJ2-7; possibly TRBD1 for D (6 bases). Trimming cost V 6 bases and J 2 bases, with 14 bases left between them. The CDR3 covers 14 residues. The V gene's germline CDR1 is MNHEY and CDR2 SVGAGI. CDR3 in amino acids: CASRTMTGAYEQYF. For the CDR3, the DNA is TGTGCCAGCAGGACAATGACAGGAGCCTACGAGCAGTACTTC.

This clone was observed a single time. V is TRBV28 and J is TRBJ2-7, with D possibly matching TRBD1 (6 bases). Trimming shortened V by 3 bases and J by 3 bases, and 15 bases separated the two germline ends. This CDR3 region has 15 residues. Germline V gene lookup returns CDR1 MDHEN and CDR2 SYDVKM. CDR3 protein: CASSFKAGADYEQYF. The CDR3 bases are TGTGCCAGCAGTTTTAAGGCAGGGGCGGACTACGAGCAGTACTTC.

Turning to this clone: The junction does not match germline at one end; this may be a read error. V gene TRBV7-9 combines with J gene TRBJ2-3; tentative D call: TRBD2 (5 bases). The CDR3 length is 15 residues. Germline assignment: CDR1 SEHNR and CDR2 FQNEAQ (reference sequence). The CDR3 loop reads CASSLASIVPDTQYF. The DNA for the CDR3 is TGTGCCAGCAGCCTAGCAAGTATAGTTCCAGATACGCAGTATTTT.

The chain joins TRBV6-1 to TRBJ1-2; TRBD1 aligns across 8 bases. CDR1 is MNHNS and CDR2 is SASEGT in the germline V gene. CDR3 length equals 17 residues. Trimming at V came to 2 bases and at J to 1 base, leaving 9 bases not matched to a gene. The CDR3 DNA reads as TGTGCCAGCAGTGAACCGCAGGGGGCTCTAAGTAACTATGGCTACACCTTC. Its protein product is CASSEPQGALSNYGYTF.

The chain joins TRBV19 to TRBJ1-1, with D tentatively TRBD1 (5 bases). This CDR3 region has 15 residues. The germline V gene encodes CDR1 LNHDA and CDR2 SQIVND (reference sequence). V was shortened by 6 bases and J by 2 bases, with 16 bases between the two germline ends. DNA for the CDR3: TGTGCCAGTAGGGTGAACGGGCAGGGAAACACTGAAGCTTTCTTT. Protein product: CASRVNGQGNTEAFF.